This is a list of T cell receptor beta chains from one sample in a study of vaccination and CD4 T cells after COVID-19. TCRdb processed the PCR reads anew with MiXCR; each CDR3 protein has one entry. The sample has over 9,500 distinct CDR3 sequences; 30% to 35% are singletons. What these receptors recognize is not known. The specimen sequenced was CD4+ T cells from blood, cultured in vitro. These receptors originate from a human donor in good health. The CDR3 runs from the conserved cysteine through the conserved F or W. Fields, in order: clone size, V gene, D gene, J gene, CDR3 DNA, CDR3 protein. A D gene is named only where the DNA matches it firmly. Rows give clone size only sometimes, using once, few, many, or a class for an expanded clone.

clone size: few; V gene: TRBV28; D gene: NA; J gene: TRBJ1-2; CDR3 DNA: TGTGCCAGCGCCTTGGAGGGGCTTGAAGCTAACTATGGCTACACCTTC; CDR3 protein: CASALEGLEANYGYTF
clone size: few; V gene: TRBV20-1; D gene: TRBD1; J gene: TRBJ1-3; CDR3 DNA: TGCAGTGCTCCACAGGGGGCTAGTCGACACACCATATATTTT; CDR3 protein: CSAPQGASRHTIYF
clone size: few; V gene: TRBV6-2/TRBV6-3; D gene: NA; J gene: TRBJ1-1; CDR3 DNA: TGTGCCAGCTCTATCGGGAACACTGAAGCTTTCTTT; CDR3 protein: CASSIGNTEAFF
clone size: NA; V gene: TRBV27; D gene: NA; J gene: TRBJ1-5; CDR3 DNA: TGTGCCAGCAGTGGAATCCAGGGCCAGCCCCAGCATTTT; CDR3 protein: CASSGIQGQPQHF
clone size: once; V gene: TRBV7-9; D gene: TRBD1; J gene: TRBJ2-1; CDR3 DNA: TGTGCCAGCAGCCGTTGGGACAGAGGCAGCGATGAGCAGTTCTTC; CDR3 protein: CASSRWDRGSDEQFF
clone size: NA; V gene: TRBV28; D gene: NA; J gene: TRBJ2-7; CDR3 DNA: TGTGCCAGTTCTGAGGGGGAGGCTCCCTACGAGCAGTACTTC; CDR3 protein: CASSEGEAPYEQYF
clone size: NA; V gene: TRBV4-2; D gene: NA; J gene: TRBJ1-1; CDR3 DNA: TGTGCCAGCAGCCTGGGACCTAACACTGAAGCTTTCTTT; CDR3 protein: CASSLGPNTEAFF
clone size: NA; V gene: TRBV5-4; D gene: TRBD1; J gene: TRBJ1-1; CDR3 DNA: TGTGCCAGCAGCTTACCCCGACAGGGGAGGACTGAAGCTTTCTTT; CDR3 protein: CASSLPRQGRTEAFF
clone size: NA; V gene: TRBV11-3; D gene: NA; J gene: TRBJ2-1; CDR3 DNA: TGTGCCAGCAGCCCCCGGATAGGGGCCTACAATGAGCAGTTCTTC; CDR3 protein: CASSPRIGAYNEQFF
clone size: few; V gene: TRBV20-1; D gene: NA; J gene: TRBJ2-3; CDR3 DNA: TGCACCACCTCCACAGATACGCAGTATTTT; CDR3 protein: CTTSTDTQYF
clone size: NA; V gene: TRBV7-9; D gene: NA; J gene: TRBJ2-1; CDR3 DNA: TGTGCCAGCAGCCCCCGCAAGGTGGTTGAGCAGTTCTTC; CDR3 protein: CASSPRKVVEQFF
clone size: NA; V gene: TRBV7-4; D gene: NA; J gene: TRBJ2-1; CDR3 DNA: TGTGCCAGCAGCTTAGCCTTTTACAATGAGCAGTTCTTC; CDR3 protein: CASSLAFYNEQFF
clone size: NA; V gene: TRBV7-8; D gene: TRBD1; J gene: TRBJ2-5; CDR3 DNA: TGTGCCAGCAGCCTACAGGGGACGCCTCAAGAGACCCAGTACTTC; CDR3 protein: CASSLQGTPQETQYF
clone size: few; V gene: TRBV6-1; D gene: TRBD1; J gene: TRBJ2-7; CDR3 DNA: TGTGCCAGCATAGGGACAGGGTCACCCTACGAGCAGTACTTC; CDR3 protein: CASIGTGSPYEQYF
clone size: once; V gene: TRBV11-1; D gene: TRBD2; J gene: TRBJ2-2; CDR3 DNA: TGTGCCAGCAGCTTAGGCGGGAGTGCCGGGGAGCTGTTTTTT; CDR3 protein: CASSLGGSAGELFF
clone size: medium-sized; V gene: TRBV20-1; D gene: NA; J gene: TRBJ1-1; CDR3 DNA: TGCAGTGCTAGGTTCGGCGGCCTAACTGAAGCTTTCTTT; CDR3 protein: CSARFGGLTEAFF
clone size: NA; V gene: TRBV12-3/TRBV12-4; D gene: TRBD2; J gene: TRBJ2-5; CDR3 DNA: TGTGCCAGCAGTGTTAGCGGGAGGTCCCAAGAGACCCAGTACTTC; CDR3 protein: CASSVSGRSQETQYF
clone size: NA; V gene: TRBV29-1; D gene: NA; J gene: TRBJ2-3; CDR3 DNA: TGCAGCGCCACAGGGGAGGACACAGATACGCAGTATTTT; CDR3 protein: CSATGEDTDTQYF
clone size: few; V gene: TRBV11-2; D gene: NA; J gene: TRBJ2-5; CDR3 DNA: TGTGCCAGCAGCTTGGAGAGCCGTAACCAGTACTTC; CDR3 protein: CASSLESRNQYF
clone size: few; V gene: TRBV7-2; D gene: NA; J gene: TRBJ2-1; CDR3 DNA: TGTGCCAGCAGCTCCTCCAGGGTTAATGAGCAGTTCTTC; CDR3 protein: CASSSSRVNEQFF
clone size: NA; V gene: TRBV20-1; D gene: NA; J gene: TRBJ2-1; CDR3 DNA: TGCAGTGCTAGAGATACCCTGAAGGATGAGCAGTTCTTC; CDR3 protein: CSARDTLKDEQFF
clone size: NA; V gene: TRBV6-2/TRBV6-3; D gene: NA; J gene: TRBJ2-1; CDR3 DNA: TGTGCCAGCAGTTTACGGGCAGTAAATGAGCAGTTCTTC; CDR3 protein: CASSLRAVNEQFF
clone size: NA; V gene: TRBV24-1; D gene: NA; J gene: TRBJ2-6; CDR3 DNA: TGTGCCACCAGTGATCCCAGGGCTGGGGCCAACGTCCTGACTTTC; CDR3 protein: CATSDPRAGANVLTF
clone size: NA; V gene: TRBV6-4; D gene: NA; J gene: TRBJ1-6; CDR3 DNA: TGTGCCAGCAGTGAAAACTCCTATAATTCACCCCTCCACTTT; CDR3 protein: CASSENSYNSPLHF
clone size: NA; V gene: TRBV6-1; D gene: NA; J gene: TRBJ2-5; CDR3 DNA: TGTGCCACCGAGGGAGGATACGGAGAGACCCAGTACTTC; CDR3 protein: CATEGGYGETQYF
clone size: few; V gene: TRBV7-2; D gene: NA; J gene: TRBJ2-3; CDR3 DNA: TGTGCCAGCAGCTTAGCTGACGGGGGCAGGGATACGCAGTATTTT; CDR3 protein: CASSLADGGRDTQYF